A selection of T cell receptor beta chains follows, all from one sample in a study of blood T cell repertoires in COVID-19. TCRdb keeps only in-frame clones here, not all; method: immunoSEQ multiplex PCR. The table lists more than 250,000 clones, 80% to 90% of them singletons. The sample consisted of peripheral blood. The receptors come from a woman between 50 and 59 years old with acute or convalescent COVID-19. Each CDR3 is given with its conserved first and last residue. A D gene is named only where the DNA matches it firmly. Some rows mark clone size as missing; the rest say once, few, many or name a class of expanded clone.

abundance	v_gene	j_gene	d_gene	CDR3aa	CDR3nt
NA	TRBV9	TRBJ2-5	NA	CASSVASFTETQYF	TGTGCCAGCAGCGTAGCAAGCTTCACAGAGACCCAGTACTTC
NA	TRBV6-1	TRBJ1-2	TRBD1	CASSESGQVYYGYTF	TGTGCCAGCAGTGAATCGGGACAGGTTTACTATGGCTACACCTTC
once	TRBV5-5	TRBJ2-5	NA	CASSFQGEETQYF	TGTGCCAGCAGCTTTCAGGGTGAGGAGACCCAGTACTTC
NA	TRBV6-1	TRBJ1-5	NA	CASSEVGGGAYSNQPQHF	TGTGCCAGCAGTGAGGTGGGGGGGGGCGCGTATAGCAATCAGCCCCAGCATTTT
NA	TRBV5-1	TRBJ2-1	TRBD2	CASSLLAGSANEQFF	TGCGCCAGCAGCTTACTAGCGGGATCCGCGAATGAGCAGTTCTTC
NA	TRBV10-1	TRBJ1-2	NA	CASSESALRGYTF	TGCGCCAGCAGTGAGTCTGCACTGCGGGGCTACACCTTC
NA	TRBV5-1	TRBJ1-1	NA	CASSLVTLEDTEAFF	TGCGCCAGCAGCTTGGTGACATTGGAGGACACTGAAGCTTTCTTT
NA	TRBV19	TRBJ1-5	NA	CASSIRSVEGLPQHF	TGTGCCAGTAGTATTCGGAGCGTCGAAGGTCTTCCCCAGCATTTT
NA	TRBV25-1	TRBJ2-1	NA	CASRGGGSYNEQFF	TGTGCCAGCAGAGGGGGGGGGTCCTACAATGAGCAGTTCTTC
NA	TRBV7-8	TRBJ1-1	TRBD1	CASVGQGGTEAFF	TGTGCCAGCGTCGGACAGGGGGGAACTGAAGCTTTCTTT
NA	TRBV7-3	TRBJ2-2	TRBD1	CASSPPRDRGQNTGELFF	TGTGCCAGCAGCCCGCCCCGGGACAGGGGGCAGAACACCGGGGAGCTGTTTTTT
NA	TRBV7-9	TRBJ1-1	NA	CASTPPGANTEAFF	TGTGCCAGCACCCCCCCAGGGGCGAACACTGAAGCTTTCTTT
few	TRBV2	TRBJ2-1	TRBD2	CASSPGLLHNEQFF	TGTGCCAGCAGTCCGGGACTACTTCACAATGAGCAGTTCTTC
NA	TRBV4-2	TRBJ2-3	NA	CASSQGPTVSAQYF	TGTGCCAGCAGCCAAGGGCCCACAGTATCCGCGCAGTATTTT
many	TRBV6-5	TRBJ2-7	TRBD1	CASRPTGYEQYF	TGTGCCAGCAGACCGACAGGGTACGAGCAGTACTTC
NA	TRBV24-1	TRBJ2-3	TRBD1	CATSGTGGSDTQYF	TGTGCCACCAGTGGGACAGGGGGATCAGATACGCAGTATTTT
many	TRBV7-2	TRBJ2-7	NA	CASSFGSTGDEQYF	TGTGCCAGCAGCTTTGGCTCCACCGGGGACGAGCAGTACTTC
few	TRBV4-1	TRBJ1-5	NA	CASSQGVSNQPQHF	TGCGCCAGCAGCCAAGGCGTTAGCAATCAGCCCCAGCATTTT
NA	TRBV7-9	TRBJ2-4	TRBD1	CASSSNRGPAKNIQYF	TGTGCCAGCAGCTCGAACAGGGGGCCAGCCAAAAACATTCAGTACTTC
NA	TRBV14	TRBJ2-1	NA	CASSNVGAYNEQFF	TGTGCCAGCAGCAACGTGGGAGCGTACAATGAGCAGTTCTTC
NA	TRBV29-1	TRBJ2-3	TRBD2	CSLAGTYTDTQYF	TGCAGCCTAGCGGGGACGTACACAGATACGCAGTATTTT
NA	TRBV18	TRBJ2-5	NA	CASSPGNGGETQYF	TGTGCCAGCTCACCGGGGAACGGAGGGGAGACCCAGTACTTC
NA	TRBV5-6	TRBJ2-1	NA	CASSPLTLSSYNEQFF	TGTGCCAGCAGCCCACTGACACTGAGCTCCTACAATGAGCAGTTCTTC
NA	TRBV4-2	TRBJ2-3	TRBD2	CASSQDGGGTDTQYF	TGTGCCAGCAGCCAAGACGGGGGAGGGACAGATACGCAGTATTTT
NA	TRBV7-2	TRBJ2-1	TRBD2	CASSLVGQREGLLNEQFF	TGTGCCAGCAGCTTAGTGGGCCAGCGGGAGGGCCTATTAAATGAGCAGTTCTTC
NA	TRBV5-1	TRBJ1-1	NA	CASSSTDMNTEAFF	TGCGCCAGCAGCTCGACAGACATGAACACTGAAGCTTTCTTT
NA	TRBV12-3/TRBV12-4	TRBJ1-5	NA	CASSYEINQPQHF	TGTGCCAGCAGTTACGAGATCAATCAGCCCCAGCATTTT
NA	TRBV4-2	TRBJ2-5	NA	CASSQAGGIGGGRETQYF	TGTGCCAGCAGCCAAGCCGGAGGGATAGGGGGCGGACGAGAGACCCAGTACTTC
NA	TRBV19	TRBJ1-2	NA	CASSIPGPNYGYTF	TGTGCCAGTAGTATACCGGGTCCTAACTATGGCTACACCTTC
few	TRBV6-4	TRBJ2-1	TRBD2	CASSEAAGQYNEQFF	TGTGCCAGCAGTGAAGCAGCGGGGCAATACAATGAGCAGTTCTTC
once	TRBV19	TRBJ1-2	NA	CASSISDNYGYTF	TGTGCCAGTAGTATATCAGATAACTATGGCTACACCTTC